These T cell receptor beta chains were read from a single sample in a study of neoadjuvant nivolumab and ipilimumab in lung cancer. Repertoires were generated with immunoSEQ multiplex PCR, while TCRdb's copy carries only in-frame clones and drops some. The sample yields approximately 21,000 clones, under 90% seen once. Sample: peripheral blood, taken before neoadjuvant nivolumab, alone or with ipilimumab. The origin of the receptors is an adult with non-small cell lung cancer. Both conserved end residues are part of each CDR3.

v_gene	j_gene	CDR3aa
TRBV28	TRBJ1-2	CASSVGRKNGYTF
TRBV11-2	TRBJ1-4	CASSGWAGTTDNEKLFF
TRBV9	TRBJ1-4	CASSDAGTGYEKLFF
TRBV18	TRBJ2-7	CASSRSSGGGAYEQYF
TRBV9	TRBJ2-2	CASSVSEQSNTGELFF
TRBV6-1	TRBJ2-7	CASTPGTSATYEQYF
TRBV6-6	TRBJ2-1	CASRHDGGSYNEQFF
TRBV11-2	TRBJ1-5	CASSAGYNQPQHF
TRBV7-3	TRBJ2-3	CASSSGLEGDTQYF
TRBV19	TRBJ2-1	CASSIGITSGREQFF
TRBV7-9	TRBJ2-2	CASSLPAGTTGELFF
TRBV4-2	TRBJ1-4	CASSQLGQDNEKLFF
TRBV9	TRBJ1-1	CASSEGQGLGTEAFF
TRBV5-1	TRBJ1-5	CASSDETGALLSQHF
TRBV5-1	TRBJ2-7	CASSLAPAGAKSEQYF
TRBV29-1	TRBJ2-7	CSVEVPGLKDEQYF
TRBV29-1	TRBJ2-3	CSVDTNLGGTDTQYF
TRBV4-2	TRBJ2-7	CASSQGLAGITYEQYF
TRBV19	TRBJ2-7	CASSIGSGQGYEQYF
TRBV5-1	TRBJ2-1	CASSLVSGLAGDEQFF
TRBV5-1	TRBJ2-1	CASSLTSRRRVDEQFF
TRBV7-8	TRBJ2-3	CASSGTGYTDTQYF
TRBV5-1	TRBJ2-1	CASSRTSGSYNEQFF
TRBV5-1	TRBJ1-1	CASSFRQGWDTEAFF
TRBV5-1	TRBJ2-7	CASSLLQGNFNEQYF
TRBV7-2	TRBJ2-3	CASSLAGLAAGDTQYF
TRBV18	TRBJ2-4	CASSPTLAGADIQYF
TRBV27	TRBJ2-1	CASSSWKEQFF
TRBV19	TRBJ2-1	CASSIGGTYNEQFF
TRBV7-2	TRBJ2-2	CASSLLAGVRAGELFF
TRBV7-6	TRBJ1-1	CASSTESYTEAFF
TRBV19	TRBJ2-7	CASSSRDSQSEQYF
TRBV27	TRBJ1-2	CASSPRQGNGYTF
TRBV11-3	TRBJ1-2	CASSKAGGRDGYTF
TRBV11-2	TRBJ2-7	CASSGIRRRPYEQYF
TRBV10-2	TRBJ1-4	CASQGANGKLFF
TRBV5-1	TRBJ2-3	CASSLEARGDTQYF